The present entry profiles one TCR beta chain with its context. CDR3 length equals 13 residues. V was cut by 7 bases and J by 10 bases, with 19 bases left in between. The data stem from a study of blood T cell repertoires in COVID-19. TCRdb keeps only in-frame clones here, not all; method: immunoSEQ multiplex PCR. The data contain about 42,000 clones, roughly 81% of them seen just once; the ten biggest clones take up under 30%. The source material was peripheral blood. The genes are TRBV12-3 or TRBV12-4 and TRBJ1-1, with D possibly being TRBD1 (5 bases). This sequence originates from a woman in her 70s with acute or convalescent COVID-19. CDR3 amino acids: CASTNWGGERAFF. CDR3 nucleotide sequence: TGTGCCAGCACCAACTGGGGGGGGGAAAGAGCTTTCTTT.